A single sample is the source of the 17 T cell receptor beta chains below, sequenced in a study of control samples from healthy donors and cancer patients (dated by TCRdb to 2018 to 2021). Library construction relied on the immunoSEQ multiplex PCR assay. TCRdb stores this immuneACCESS table with in-frame sequences only. Part of the clones is absent; in the studies checked, under half of the shortfall reflects unresolved V genes, and no reason is known for the rest. This sample is represented by some 170,000 clones; 96% of them were singletons. The ten largest clones capture approximately 1% of the sample. Specimen: blood. These receptors were obtained from a woman under 40 in good health.

The J gene is TRBJ1-6, the V gene TRBV28, with D possibly TRBD1 on 5 matching bases. The CDR3 is 14 amino acids. V was cut by 5 bases and J by 9 bases, with 14 bases left in between. Germline CDR1 MDHEN, CDR2 SYDVKM. The CDR3: CASSTIGAGSPLHF. The CDR3 DNA reads as TGTGCCAGCAGTACCATTGGGGCTGGTTCACCCCTCCACTTT.

The chain is built from TRBV30 and TRBJ2-7; no clear D. V was cut by 5 bases and J by 3 bases, with 14 bases left in between. This CDR3 contains 13 residues. Germline CDR1 is GTSNPN and CDR2 is SVGIG (reference sequence). DNA of the CDR3: TGTGCCTGGTCAGGACGCGACGTCTACGAGCAGTACTTC. Translation: CAWSGRDVYEQYF. The whole variable domain, filled in from reference TRBV30 and TRBJ2-7, reads SQTIHQWPATLVQPVGSPLSLECTVEGTSNPNLYWYRQAAGRGLQLLFYSVGIGQISSEVPQNLSASRPQDRQFILSSKKLLLSDSGFYLCAWSGRDVYEQYFGPGTRLTVT.

The chain couples TRBV6-5 to TRBJ2-5, with D perhaps matching TRBD1 or TRBD2 (5 bases each). The CDR3 has 14 residues. CDR1 is MNHEY and CDR2 is SVGAGI in the germline V gene. V lost 2 bases and J lost 5, with 12 bases in between. CDR3 nucleotides: TGTGCCAGCAGTTACCTCCGGGACCTGGAGACCCAGTACTTC. Its translation is CASSYLRDLETQYF.

The chain is built from TRBV20-1 and TRBJ2-1; D not certain. CDR1 is DFQATT and CDR2 is SNEGSKA in the germline V gene (reference sequence). The CDR3 has 10 amino acids. The V gene lost 6 bases and the J gene lost 6 bases, with 6 bases spanning the gap. This CDR3 is CSAESNEQFF. The CDR3 nucleotides read TGCAGTGCCGAAAGCAATGAGCAGTTCTTC.

The DNA for the CDR3 is TGTGCCAGCAGCCGGGGACAGACAAACACTGAAGCTTTCTTT. Encoded protein: CASSRGQTNTEAFF. The chain joins TRBV5-4 to TRBJ1-1; 7 bases agree with TRBD1. Germline V CDR1 and CDR2: SGHNT, YYREEE (reference sequence). V was pared by 4 bases and J by 2 bases, with 5 bases of the junction left unmatched. The CDR3 sequence is 14 residues long.

On this clone itself: Other DNA sequences in the sample encode the same CDR3. The chain carries TRBV30 and TRBJ1-6; unclear D gene. Germline-derived CDR1 and CDR2 are GTSNPN and SVGIG (reference sequence). The V end lost 3 bases, the J end lost 0 bases, and 3 bases lay between the germline ends. This CDR3 spans 13 amino acids. CDR3 region: CAWRSSYNSPLHF. The CDR3 nucleotides read TGTGCCTGGAGGAGCTCCTATAATTCACCCCTCCACTTT.

The chain employs TRBV19 and TRBJ1-2; TRBD1 matches 7 bases. The CDR3 is 15 amino acids. J lost 5 bases, V lost 5 bases, and 11 bases had no gene match. Germline-derived CDR1 and CDR2 are LNHDA and SQIVND (reference sequence). CDR3: CASSDQGGAKYGYTF. The DNA for the CDR3 is TGTGCCAGTAGTGACCAAGGGGGCGCAAAATATGGCTACACCTTC. Full variable domain (remainder filled in from reference TRBV19 and TRBJ1-2): DGGITQSPKYLFRKEGQNVTLSCEQNLNHDAMYWYRQDPGQGLRLIYYSQIVNDFQKGDIAEGYSVSREKKESFPLTVTSAQKNPTAFYLCASSDQGGAKYGYTFGSGTRLTVV.

The V gene is TRBV9, the J gene TRBJ1-5; D not certain. Per the germline V gene, CDR1 is SGDLS and CDR2 is YYNGEE. Trimming left V 0 bases short and J 2 bases short, with 6 bases between. The length of the CDR3 is 14 residues. For the CDR3, the DNA is TGTGCCAGCAGCGTAGGTGGGGGCAATCAGCCCCAGCATTTT. Encoded protein: CASSVGGGNQPQHF.

The V call is TRBV14, the J call TRBJ1-5; TRBD1 might be the D (5 bases). The germline V and J ends were trimmed by 1 base and 1 base, with 11 bases remaining between them. CDR3 length: 16 amino acids. CDR1 SGHDN and CDR2 FVKESK come from the germline V gene. The CDR3 DNA reads as TGTGCCAGCAGCCAAGGCGGGGGGAGCAGCAATCAGCCCCAGCATTTT. Translation: CASSQGGGSSNQPQHF.

Only one count was recorded for this clone. V is TRBV3-1 (or the pseudogene TRBV3-2) and J is TRBJ2-3; 8 positions match TRBD1. The germline V gene encodes CDR1 LGHDT and CDR2 YNNKEL (reference sequence). This CDR3 has 17 residues. After removal of 5 bases from V and 1 base from J, the junction contained 11 bases not matched to a gene. The CDR3 is CASSSQIQGGRTDTQYF. CDR3 bases: TGTGCCAGCAGCTCCCAGATACAGGGGGGTCGCACAGATACGCAGTATTTT.

This chain joins TRBV28 and TRBJ2-1; TRBD2 agrees at 8 bases. The CDR3 contains 16 residues. Trimming took 4 bases from V and 6 from J; bases not matched to a gene: 11. Germline V gives CDR1 MDHEN, CDR2 SYDVKM. In nucleotides, the CDR3 is TGTGCCAGCAGTTCCCATTCTAGCGGGTGGAGCAATGAGCAGTTCTTC. Translated: CASSSHSSGWSNEQFF.

This sequence joins TRBV6-5 and TRBJ2-7; a weak D match, TRBD1 (5 bases). Germline CDR1 is MNHEY and CDR2 is SVGAGI. Trimming took 2 bases from V and 2 from J, leaving 7 bases between them. The CDR3 covers 13 residues. The CDR3 DNA reads as TGTGCCAGCAGTTACGGGGCAGCCTACGAGCAGTACTTC. As protein: CASSYGAAYEQYF.

The chain is built from TRBV5-1 and TRBJ1-1, with 7 bases identical to TRBD1. Germline-derived CDR1 and CDR2 are SGHRS and YFSETQ. V lost 3 bases to trimming and J lost 0 bases; unmatched junction nucleotides: 2. The CDR3 is made up of 14 amino acids. CDR3 nucleotides: TGCGCCAGCAGCTGGGACAGACTGAACACTGAAGCTTTCTTT. This codes for CASSWDRLNTEAFF. Combining the CDR3 with reference TRBV5-1 and TRBJ1-1 gives the whole variable domain KAGVTQTPRYLIKTRGQQVTLSCSPISGHRSVSWYQQTPGQGLQFLFEYFSETQRNKGNFPGRFSGRQFSNSRSEMNVSTLELGDSALYLCASSWDRLNTEAFFGQGTRLTVV.

This chain uses TRBV10-3 with TRBJ1-6, with 7 bases lining up with TRBD1. V lost 2 bases to trimming and J lost 9 bases; unmatched junction nucleotides: 7. The CDR3 covers 15 residues. In germline, CDR1 is ENHRY, CDR2 SYGVKD. The CDR3 nucleotides read TGTGCCATCAGTGAGGGAGGGGGCTCTGGTTCACCCCTCCACTTT. Translated: CAISEGGGSGSPLHF.

This sequence joins TRBV4-1 and TRBJ2-7; tentatively, D is TRBD1 or TRBD2 (5 bases each). Trimming shortened V by 4 bases and J by 4 bases, and 8 bases separated the two germline ends. From germline, CDR1 is MGHRA and CDR2 YSYEKL. CDR3 length: 12 amino acids. This chain's CDR3 is CASSPGGYEQYF. CDR3 DNA sequence: TGCGCCAGCAGCCCTGGGGGATACGAGCAGTACTTC.

The rearrangement joins TRBV7-8 to TRBJ1-1; no reliable D call. The CDR3 has 16 residues. Per germline, CDR1 SGHVS and CDR2 FQNEAQ. V was cut by 7 bases and J by 3 bases, with 21 bases left in between. CDR3: CASIPGRAQKDTEAFF. CDR3 nucleotides: TGTGCCAGCATCCCCGGACGGGCCCAGAAGGACACTGAAGCTTTCTTT. Full variable domain (remainder filled in from reference TRBV7-8 and TRBJ1-1): GAGVSQSPRYKVAKRGQDVALRCDPISGHVSLFWYQQALGQGPEFLTYFQNEAQLDKSGLPSDRFFAERPEGSVSTLKIQRTQQEDSAVYLCASIPGRAQKDTEAFFGQGTRLTVV.

This chain uses TRBV19 with TRBJ1-5; TRBD1 is a possible D gene (5 bases). The germline V gene encodes CDR1 LNHDA and CDR2 SQIVND (reference sequence). Trimming cost V 10 bases and J 6 bases, with 10 bases left between them. The CDR3 length is 11 residues. As DNA, the CDR3 is TGTGCCAACCCCGGGGGTCAGCCCCAGCATTTT. Its protein is CANPGGQPQHF. The complete variable domain, with remaining parts taken from reference TRBV19 and TRBJ1-5, reads DGGITQSPKYLFRKEGQNVTLSCEQNLNHDAMYWYRQDPGQGLRLIYYSQIVNDFQKGDIAEGYSVSREKKESFPLTVTSAQKNPTAFYLCANPGGQPQHFGDGTRLSIL.